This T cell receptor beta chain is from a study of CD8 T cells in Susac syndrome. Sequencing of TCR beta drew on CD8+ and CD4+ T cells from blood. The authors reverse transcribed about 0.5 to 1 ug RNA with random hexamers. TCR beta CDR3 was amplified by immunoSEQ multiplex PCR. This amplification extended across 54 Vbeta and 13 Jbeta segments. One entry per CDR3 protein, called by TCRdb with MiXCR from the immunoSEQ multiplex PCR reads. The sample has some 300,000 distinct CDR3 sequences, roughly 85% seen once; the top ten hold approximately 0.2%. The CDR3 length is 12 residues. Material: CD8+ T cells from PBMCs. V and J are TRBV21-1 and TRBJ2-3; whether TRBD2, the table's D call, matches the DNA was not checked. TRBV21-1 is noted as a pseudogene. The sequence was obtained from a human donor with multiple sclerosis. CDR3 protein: CPDTAGRDTRYF. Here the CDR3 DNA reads TGTCCGGACACAGCGGGACGGGATACGCGGTATTTT.